Each of the 2 T cell receptor beta chains below was sequenced from the same sample in a study of blood T cell repertoires in COVID-19. TCRdb's copy holds only in-frame clones and misses some; the assay was immunoSEQ multiplex PCR. The sample includes roughly 230,000 clones, 85% seen only once; the top ten take more than 6.5%. Material: PBMCs or T cells enriched from blood (not recorded which). All receptors come from a woman aged 45-65 years who had been exposed to COVID-19.

The chain uses TRBV5-8 and TRBJ1-1, with D possibly TRBD1 on 5 matching bases. The CDR3 has 14 amino acids. Trimming cost V 4 bases and J 2 bases, with 12 bases left between them. The germline V gene encodes CDR1 SGHTS and CDR2 YDEGEE. The CDR3 region has the DNA TGTGCCAGCAGCCTTCGGGGGTTTAACACTGAAGCTTTCTTT. This codes for CASSLRGFNTEAFF.

This clone was seen only once. The junction shows a germline mismatch at one end, possibly a read error. In nucleotides, the CDR3 is TGTGCCAGCAGCTTGGAACGGAGGAACACTGAAACTTTCTTT. Its protein product is CASSLERRNTETFF. This rearrangement joins TRBV5-6 to TRBJ1-1; D uncertain. This CDR3 region has 14 residues. The germline gives CDR1 SGHDT, CDR2 YYEEEE.